This TCR beta chain was profiled in a study of blood T cells in healthy people across ages. A remark on this clonotype: What it binds is unknown.

Extractions gave at least 5.5 micrograms of total RNA per sample. PCR was performed a second time for 7 to 11 cycles using a sample-barcoded 5' primer and a J-beta primer mix. TCRdb analysed the 5' RACE reads with MiXCR anew, one entry per CDR3 protein. The data hold fewer than 750,000 distinct CDR3 sequences, with around half observed a single time. Study-wide results and caveats: Getting older went along with TCR beta diversity per million T cells dropping roughly linearly. Leaving the PBMCs unsorted stopped any conclusive comparison of naive versus antigen-experienced cells.

This receptor was taken from a man at least 80 years old in good health. The sequencing input was blood.

The CDR3 is CASSESGTLGTQYF. CDR3 nucleotides: TGTGCCAGCAGCGAGAGTGGGACTCTGGGGACCCAGTACTTC. The chain has TRBV9 and TRBJ2-5; D is perhaps TRBD2 (6 bases). V was clipped by 3 bases and J by 7 bases, with 16 bases between them. The CDR3 covers 14 residues. The germline CDR1 and CDR2 sequences are SGDLS and YYNGEE.